These 4 T cell receptor beta chains were sequenced from one sample in a study of shared clonotypes between healthy human individuals. TCRdb's copy holds only in-frame clones and misses some; the assay was immunoSEQ multiplex PCR. The sample contains about 2 million clones, just under 95% of which appear only once. The naive CD8 subset, CD45RO-negative cells positively selected for CCR7, excluded terminally differentiated effector memory CD45RA+ cells. The sequenced sample was naive CD8+ T cells sorted from blood. The receptors derive from a young man in good health.

This sequence joins TRBV7-9 and TRBJ1-1, with D unclear. Germline V gives CDR1 SEHNR, CDR2 FQNEAQ (reference sequence). This CDR3 contains 13 residues. Trimming pared 5 bases from V and 1 base from J, leaving 8 bases between. CDR3 in DNA: TGTGCCAGCAGCCCCCCGGGGAACACTGAAGCTTTCTTT. This encodes CASSPPGNTEAFF.

The V call is TRBV7-2, the J call TRBJ2-3; D call uncertain. CDR1 and CDR2 (germline): SGHTA, FQGNSA. V was trimmed by 2 bases and J by 2 bases, leaving 14 bases between them. This CDR3 region has 16 residues. The CDR3 loop reads CASSLLSLNPTDTQYF. DNA of the CDR3: TGTGCCAGCAGCTTACTCAGCCTAAACCCCACAGATACGCAGTATTTT.

In the case of this clone: Within the sample, other DNA sequences also encode this same CDR3. The rearrangement links TRBV11-2 to TRBJ2-7, with D possibly being TRBD1 (5 bases). CDR3 size: 15 residues. The germline V gene encodes CDR1 SGHAT and CDR2 FQNNGV. Trimming took 1 base from V and 0 from J, leaving 10 bases between them. In DNA, the CDR3 is TGTGCCAGCAGCTTAGGGGCAGGGCCCTCCTACGAGCAGTACTTC. Translating gives CASSLGAGPSYEQYF.

Remarks on this clone: This specimen includes other DNA sequences encoding the same CDR3. The chain couples TRBV27 to TRBJ2-1, with 8 bases fitting TRBD2. CDR3 length: 15 residues. Germline V gene sequence: CDR1 MNHEY, CDR2 SMNVEV (reference sequence). The V and J ends lost 4 bases and 0 bases, in that order; junction bases with no gene match: 2. The CDR3 DNA sequence: TGTGCCAGCAGTTCCGGGACTAGCTCCTACAATGAGCAGTTCTTC. Its protein product is CASSSGTSSYNEQFF.